These 14 T cell receptor beta chains share one sample of origin, sequenced in a study of technical replicates of blood from several donors. The protocol was immunoSEQ multiplex PCR, while the TCRdb copy is restricted to in-frame clones and leaves out a portion. This table holds about 97,000 clones, approximately 95% found once. Sequenced: T cells isolated from PBMCs. The receptors stem from a human donor in good health.

The chain employs TRBV11-2 and TRBJ2-5; D is unclear. Trimming pared 1 base from V and 4 bases from J, leaving 7 bases between. The germline CDR1 and CDR2 sequences are SGHAT and FQNNGV. The CDR3 spans 13 residues. CDR3 nucleotides: TGTGCCAGCAGCTTAGGGAGCTCAGAGACCCAGTACTTC. Translating it yields CASSLGSSETQYF.

The genes are TRBV9 and TRBJ2-2, with TRBD2 matching 8 bases. V was pared by 7 bases and J by 3 bases, with 5 bases of the junction left unmatched. The CDR3 spans 14 residues. Germline V CDR1 and CDR2: SGDLS, YYNGEE. Written as DNA, the CDR3 is TGTGCCAGCGGGCTAGCGGGTTACACCGGGGAGCTGTTTTTT. Its protein is CASGLAGYTGELFF.

The chain links TRBV28 to TRBJ2-1; tentative D call: TRBD2 (5 bases). CDR3 length: 17 amino acids. Trimming removed 6 bases at V and 0 bases at J, with 18 bases between. CDR1 is MDHEN and CDR2 is SYDVKM in the germline V gene. Written as DNA, the CDR3 is TGTGCCAGCAGCCTCGATGAGTTTGGGAGCTCCTACAATGAGCAGTTCTTC. Its protein is CASSLDEFGSSYNEQFF.

The V and J genes are TRBV7-9 and TRBJ2-7; D possibly corresponds to TRBD1 (7 bases). Per germline, CDR1 SEHNR and CDR2 FQNEAQ (reference sequence). The V gene lost 2 bases and the J gene lost 4 bases, with 18 bases spanning the gap. CDR3 size: 16 residues. The DNA of the CDR3 is TGTGCCAGCAGCTTATATTACAGGGGAGGCACTTACGAGCAGTACTTC. This gives the protein CASSLYYRGGTYEQYF. The complete variable domain, with remaining parts taken from reference TRBV7-9 and TRBJ2-7, reads DTGVSQNPRHKITKRGQNVTFRCDPISEHNRLYWYRQTLGQGPEFLTYFQNEAQLEKSRLLSDRFSAERPKGSFSTLEIQRTEQGDSAMYLCASSLYYRGGTYEQYFGPGTRLTVT.

The rearrangement joins TRBV4-1 to TRBJ1-5, with D uncertain. With 0 bases removed from V and 0 bases from J, the gap between germline ends came to 3 bases. The germline V gene encodes CDR1 MGHRA and CDR2 YSYEKL. This CDR3 is built from 14 residues. The CDR3 sequence: CASSQEYSNQPQHF. In nucleotides, the CDR3 is TGCGCCAGCAGCCAAGAGTATAGCAATCAGCCCCAGCATTTT.

The chain recombines TRBV2 with TRBJ2-7, with no clear D. V lost 3 bases and J lost 2, with 14 bases in between. This CDR3 has 15 amino acids. Germline-derived CDR1 and CDR2 are SNHLY and FYNNEI. Written as DNA, the CDR3 is TGTGCCAGCAGTGACTATGGCAGTAGCACCTACGAGCAGTACTTC. Protein product: CASSDYGSSTYEQYF.

The CDR3 reads CASSGTERGTGANVLTF. DNA for the CDR3: TGTGCCAGCAGTGGGACAGAAAGAGGAACTGGGGCCAACGTCCTGACTTTC. The chain links TRBV6-1 to TRBJ2-6; tentative D call: TRBD1 (6 bases). The CDR3 has 17 residues. Germline CDR1 is MNHNS and CDR2 is SASEGT. Trimming removed 4 bases at V and 2 bases at J, with 15 bases between.

The J gene is TRBJ2-5, the V gene TRBV4-1; D is ambiguous. The CDR3 consists of 17 residues. With 4 bases removed from V and 5 bases from J, the gap between germline ends came to 23 bases. In germline, CDR1 is MGHRA, CDR2 YSYEKL. The chain's CDR3 is CASSLPFARGGSETQYF. In nucleotides, the CDR3 is TGCGCCAGCAGCCTCCCATTTGCCCGAGGCGGTTCTGAGACCCAGTACTTC.

This clone was counted once. The chain is built from TRBV10-3 and TRBJ2-3, with TRBD2 matching 8 bases. The trim removed 0 bases at V and 6 bases at J, leaving 11 bases unmatched. CDR3 size: 17 residues. CDR1 ENHRY and CDR2 SYGVKD come from the germline V gene. This CDR3 is CAISESGSGMGGDTQYF. The CDR3 DNA reads TGTGCCATCAGTGAGTCTGGTAGCGGGATGGGAGGGGATACGCAGTATTTT.

This clone was observed a few times. The chain links TRBV25-1 to TRBJ1-4, with 10 bases that match TRBD1. The CDR3 totals 14 residues. CDR1 is MGHDK, CDR2 SYGVNS, per germline. Unmatched junction bases numbered 2, after V lost 2 bases and J lost 8 bases. CDR3 nucleotide sequence: TGTGCCAGCAGTGAACGGACAGGGGGGGAAAAACTGTTTTTT. It is translated as CASSERTGGEKLFF.

This clone was counted a single time. V and J are TRBV9 and TRBJ1-2; 8 bases match TRBD1. The CDR3 runs 12 residues. With V trimmed by 2 bases and J by 6 bases, 0 bases remained unmatched. In germline, CDR1 is SGDLS, CDR2 YYNGEE. CDR3 residues: CASSVDRDGYTF. The CDR3 DNA follows: TGTGCCAGCAGCGTGGACAGGGATGGCTACACCTTC.

V is TRBV29-1 and J is TRBJ2-7; 9 nucleotides line up with TRBD1. The CDR3 contains 13 residues. CDR1 and CDR2 from the germline V gene are SQVTM and ANQGSEA. V shed 7 bases and J 1 base; nucleotides not matched to a gene: 5. The CDR3 DNA is TGCAGCGACGGGGACAGGGCTTCCTACGAGCAGTACTTC. As protein: CSDGDRASYEQYF.

The chain has TRBV14 and TRBJ2-7; 7 bases line up with TRBD1. With V trimmed by 2 bases and J by 7 bases, 8 bases remained unmatched. This CDR3 region has 14 residues. Germline CDR1 is SGHDN and CDR2 is FVKESK. The CDR3, as DNA: TGTGCCAGCAGCCAACCGAGACAGGGAGCGGAGCAGTACTTC. Translating it yields CASSQPRQGAEQYF.

The table lists this clone with a few counts. The chain combines TRBV5-1 with TRBJ2-1, with 8 nucleotides matching TRBD1. Trimming at V came to 2 bases and at J to 9 bases, leaving 4 bases not matched to a gene. Germline CDR1 SGHRS, CDR2 YFSETQ. This CDR3 contains 13 residues. CDR3 bases: TGCGCCAGCAGCTTAGACAGGGGTGGTGAGCAGTTCTTC. Translation: CASSLDRGGEQFF. The full variable domain, completed using reference TRBV5-1 and TRBJ2-1, is KAGVTQTPRYLIKTRGQQVTLSCSPISGHRSVSWYQQTPGQGLQFLFEYFSETQRNKGNFPGRFSGRQFSNSRSEMNVSTLELGDSALYLCASSLDRGGEQFFGPGTRLTVL.